These 28 T cell receptor beta chains were sequenced from one sample in a study of T cell changes during pregnancy in multiple sclerosis. Assay used: immunoSEQ multiplex PCR; TCRdb lists only in-frame clones, some missing. Found here are tens of thousands of clones, 93% of them singletons; the top ten hold approximately 1.8%. The material sequenced was peripheral blood, taken after pregnancy. The receptors stem from a female donor with multiple sclerosis, enrolled in a pregnancy study.

This chain connects TRBV6-5 to TRBJ1-2; D may be TRBD1 (5 bases). Trimming removed 7 bases from V and 10 bases from J, with 19 bases in between. There are 13 residues in the CDR3. Per the germline V gene, CDR1 is MNHEY and CDR2 is SVGAGI. DNA of the CDR3: TGTGCCAGCATGACAGACAGCGCGCGTGACTACACCTTC. Encoded protein: CASMTDSARDYTF.

The chain has TRBV11-2 and TRBJ2-2; D is ambiguous. V was pared by 0 bases and J by 7 bases, with 12 bases between. This CDR3 region has 15 residues. Per the germline V gene, CDR1 is SGHAT and CDR2 is FQNNGV. CDR3 loop: CASSLELRSFGELFF. CDR3 nucleotide sequence: TGTGCCAGCAGCTTAGAGTTACGTAGTTTCGGGGAGCTGTTTTTT.

The chain's CDR3 is CASSVRGPGANVLTF. The CDR3 coding sequence is TGTGCCAGCAGCGTTAGGGGGCCTGGGGCCAACGTCCTGACTTTC. The V and J genes are TRBV11-3 and TRBJ2-6; TRBD1 agrees at 7 bases. There are 15 residues in the CDR3. From germline, CDR1 is SGHNT and CDR2 YENEEA. Trimming removed 5 bases from V and 2 bases from J; junction bases left unmatched: 3. The full variable domain, rest sourced from reference TRBV11-3 and TRBJ2-6, is EAGVVQSPRYKIIEKKQPVAFWCNPISGHNTLYWYLQNLGQGPELLIRYENEEAVDDSQLPKDRFSAERLKGVDSTLKIQPAELGDSAVYLCASSVRGPGANVLTFGAGSRLTVL.

J is TRBJ2-1 and V is TRBV7-2; D is unresolved. V lost 1 base and J lost 6, with 7 bases in between. The CDR3 totals 13 residues. CDR1 and CDR2 from the germline V gene are SGHTA and FQGNSA. The CDR3 DNA reads as TGTGCCAGCAGCTTAGGAGCCCCCAATGAGCAGTTCTTC. This sequence encodes CASSLGAPNEQFF.

V and J are TRBV10-3 and TRBJ2-7, with 11 bases that match TRBD2. The V and J ends lost 6 bases and 3 bases, in that order; junction bases with no gene match: 7. Per the germline V gene, CDR1 is ENHRY and CDR2 is SYGVKD. CDR3 length equals 15 residues. CDR3 loop: CAIREAGTSGYEQYF. CDR3 in DNA: TGTGCCATCAGAGAAGCCGGGACTAGCGGCTACGAGCAGTACTTC.

The DNA for the CDR3 is TGTGCCAGCAGCTTAGGCAGGGTCGACGGCTATGGCTACACCTTC. Translating it yields CASSLGRVDGYGYTF. This chain links TRBV7-9 with TRBJ1-2; tentatively, D is TRBD1 (5 bases). V was shortened by 1 base and J by 4 bases, with 13 bases between the two germline ends. Germline CDR1 SEHNR, CDR2 FQNEAQ (reference sequence). The CDR3 sequence is 15 residues long.

V usage is TRBV28 and J usage is TRBJ2-3, with 10 bases that match TRBD1. In germline, CDR1 is MDHEN, CDR2 SYDVKM. The V and J ends lost 6 bases and 2 bases, in that order; junction bases with no gene match: 2. The CDR3 length is 14 residues. CDR3 sequence reads: CASRDRGITDTQYF. CDR3 bases: TGTGCCAGCAGGGACAGGGGGATCACAGATACGCAGTATTTT.

Comment on this clone: The same CDR3 can be traced to other DNA sequences in this sample. The DNA for the CDR3 is TGTGCCAGCAGCCAACCAGGTATGAACACTGAAGCTTTCTTT. Protein: CASSQPGMNTEAFF. This sequence joins TRBV14 and TRBJ1-1; no clear D gene. Trimming removed 2 bases at V and 0 bases at J, with 7 bases between. CDR3 size: 14 residues. In germline, CDR1 is SGHDN, CDR2 FVKESK.

This chain joins TRBV4-3 and TRBJ2-3; 8 bases match TRBD1. Germline lookup yields CDR1 LGHNA and CDR2 YSLEER. Trimming removed 3 bases from V and 4 bases from J; junction bases left unmatched: 6. The CDR3 runs 15 residues. The CDR3 sequence: CASSQDREFADTQYF. The CDR3 DNA follows: TGCGCCAGCAGCCAGGACAGGGAGTTCGCAGATACGCAGTATTTT.

The V gene is TRBV15, the J gene TRBJ2-2, with D tentatively TRBD2 (6 bases). Germline assignment: CDR1 LNHNV and CDR2 YYDKDF (reference sequence). The length of the CDR3 is 15 residues. Trimming removed 3 bases at V and 7 bases at J, with 15 bases between. CDR3: CATSSQRVYGGELFF. In DNA, the CDR3 is TGTGCCACCAGCAGTCAGCGGGTTTATGGCGGGGAGCTGTTTTTT.

The chain employs TRBV2 and TRBJ2-7; TRBD2 matches 7 bases. Germline lookup yields CDR1 SNHLY and CDR2 FYNNEI. Trimming cost V 6 bases and J 2 bases; bases outside gene matches: 10. The CDR3 extends over 15 amino acids. The DNA for the CDR3 is TGTGCCAGCAGAGAGGCTAGCGGACTTCCCTACGAGCAGTACTTC. It is translated as CASREASGLPYEQYF.

A few counts support this clone. The rearrangement uses TRBV30 and TRBJ1-5, with TRBD1 matching 7 bases. CDR1 and CDR2 from the germline V gene are GTSNPN and SVGIG (reference sequence). With V trimmed by 2 bases and J by 7 bases, 5 bases remained unmatched. The CDR3 is made up of 13 amino acids. CDR3 loop: CAWSLQGYQPQHF. The CDR3 nucleotides are TGTGCCTGGAGTTTACAGGGGTACCAGCCCCAGCATTTT.

The chain joins TRBV6-5 to TRBJ1-1; tentative D call: TRBD1 (5 bases). Trimming removed 8 bases at V and 2 bases at J, with 12 bases between. The CDR3 spans 13 residues. The germline gives CDR1 MNHEY, CDR2 SVGAGI. CDR3 coding DNA: TGTGCCAGCGGACTAGGGGAAAACACTGAAGCTTTCTTT. This codes for CASGLGENTEAFF.

The chain couples TRBV27 to TRBJ1-2; D uncertain. The CDR3 is 13 amino acids. V was shortened by 0 bases and J by 9 bases, with 11 bases between the two germline ends. CDR1 is MNHEY, CDR2 SMNVEV, per germline (reference sequence). The CDR3 reads CASSLSVAARYTF. As DNA, the CDR3 is TGTGCCAGCAGTTTATCGGTGGCGGCCCGCTACACCTTC.

The V and J genes are TRBV18 and TRBJ2-5, with D possibly matching TRBD2 (7 bases). There are 16 residues in the CDR3. Germline lookup yields CDR1 KGHSH and CDR2 LQKENI. The V gene lost 3 bases and the J gene lost 4 bases, with 18 bases spanning the gap. This CDR3 is CASSPLGRGAGETQYF. CDR3 bases: TGTGCCAGCTCACCCCTAGGACGGGGGGCAGGAGAGACCCAGTACTTC.

The rearrangement links TRBV2 to TRBJ2-1; unclear D gene. CDR3 length equals 12 residues. Trimming removed 4 bases at V and 5 bases at J, with 6 bases between. The V gene's germline CDR1 is SNHLY and CDR2 FYNNEI. The CDR3 loop is CASSAGHNEQFF. CDR3 in DNA: TGTGCCAGCAGTGCTGGGCACAATGAGCAGTTCTTC.

The chain uses TRBV7-9 and TRBJ2-3; D gene uncertain. This CDR3 comprises 15 residues. CDR1 is SEHNR and CDR2 is FQNEAQ in the germline V gene (reference sequence). Between the trimmed V and J ends, which lost 1 base and 0 bases, there was a span of 8 bases. Here the CDR3 reads CASSLEWRSTDTQYF. The CDR3 bases are TGTGCCAGCAGCTTAGAGTGGCGGAGCACAGATACGCAGTATTTT. The full variable domain, in which reference TRBV7-9 and TRBJ2-3 provide the parts outside the CDR3, is DTGVSQNPRHKITKRGQNVTFRCDPISEHNRLYWYRQTLGQGPEFLTYFQNEAQLEKSRLLSDRFSAERPKGSFSTLEIQRTEQGDSAMYLCASSLEWRSTDTQYFGPGTRLTVL.

The chain recombines TRBV4-3 with TRBJ1-1; D not certain. V lost 0 bases and J lost 0, with 11 bases in between. The CDR3 spans 16 residues. CDR1 and CDR2 (germline): LGHNA, YSLEER. The CDR3 reads CASSQDPVFMNTEAFF. CDR3 sequence (DNA): TGCGCCAGCAGCCAAGATCCCGTATTTATGAACACTGAAGCTTTCTTT.

The chain carries TRBV5-8 and TRBJ2-7; no clear D. The ends were cut back, 4 bases at V and 4 bases at J, with 6 bases in the middle. Germline CDR1 reads SGHTS; CDR2 reads YDEGEE. The CDR3 has 11 residues. The CDR3 loop reads CASSPTYEQYF. CDR3 DNA sequence: TGTGCCAGCAGCCCAACTTACGAGCAGTACTTC.

The chain employs TRBV7-2 and TRBJ1-3, with no clear D. The CDR3 totals 17 residues. V was pared by 5 bases and J by 4 bases, with 21 bases between. Looked up from germline, CDR1 is SGHTA and CDR2 is FQGNSA. This CDR3 reads CASSTRRDLKWGNTIYF. Here the CDR3 DNA reads TGTGCCAGCAGCACCAGACGGGATCTCAAGTGGGGAAACACCATATATTTT. Filled out from reference TRBV7-2 and TRBJ1-3, the complete variable domain reads GAGVSQSPSNKVTEKGKDVELRCDPISGHTALYWYRQSLGQGLEFLIYFQGNSAPDKSGLPSDRFSAERTGGSVSTLTIQRTQQEDSAVYLCASSTRRDLKWGNTIYFGEGSWLTVV.

The gene calls are TRBV27 and TRBJ2-2; no definite D call. This CDR3 is built from 15 residues. From germline, CDR1 is MNHEY and CDR2 SMNVEV (reference sequence). V was trimmed by 6 bases and J by 5 bases, leaving 16 bases between them. The CDR3 sequence is CASSGPRPRTGELFF. The CDR3 DNA reads TGTGCCAGCAGCGGTCCTAGACCCCGAACCGGGGAGCTGTTTTTT.

The chain uses TRBV14 and TRBJ1-2; 9 bases line up with TRBD1. This CDR3 has 16 amino acids. Unmatched junction bases numbered 9, after V lost 4 bases and J lost 3 bases. In germline, CDR1 is SGHDN, CDR2 FVKESK. In DNA, the CDR3 is TGTGCCAGCAGCCCACAAGTGGGACAGGGTGACTATGGCTACACCTTC. Protein: CASSPQVGQGDYGYTF.

This sequence joins TRBV19 and TRBJ2-5; D may be TRBD2 (6 bases). The CDR3 consists of 13 residues. The V and J ends lost 3 bases and 4 bases respectively, with 9 bases between them. Germline lookup yields CDR1 LNHDA and CDR2 SQIVND (reference sequence). The DNA for the CDR3 is TGTGCCAGTAGTATCCAGGGAGGAGAGACCCAGTACTTC. It codes for CASSIQGGETQYF.

V usage is TRBV4-1 and J usage is TRBJ2-3, with a possible D match to TRBD2 (6 bases). The CDR3 contains 15 residues. V dropped 4 bases and J dropped 2 bases, with 13 bases sitting between them. CDR1 MGHRA and CDR2 YSYEKL come from the germline V gene. CDR3 sequence: CASSRGAGTTDTQYF. The CDR3 nucleotides read TGCGCCAGCAGCCGTGGGGCGGGGACCACAGATACGCAGTATTTT.

The CDR3 loop reads CASSVESMGAEQYF. The CDR3, as DNA: TGTGCCAGCAGCGTAGAGTCCATGGGGGCAGAGCAGTACTTC. This rearrangement joins TRBV9 to TRBJ2-7; D perhaps matches TRBD1 (6 bases). Trimming took off 0 bases at V and 7 bases at J, with 14 bases between the two ends. Looked up from germline, CDR1 is SGDLS and CDR2 is YYNGEE. This CDR3 region has 14 residues.

This clone showed up just once. The J gene is TRBJ1-2, the V gene TRBV7-8, with a tentative D call TRBD1 (5 bases). The ends were cut back, 3 bases at V and 6 bases at J, with 17 bases in the middle. Germline V lookup: CDR1 SGHVS, CDR2 FQNEAQ. The CDR3 extends over 15 amino acids. Written as DNA, the CDR3 is TGTGCCAGCAGCTTGACAGCACTCGACCCAAATGGCTACACCTTC. Its protein is CASSLTALDPNGYTF.

The chain's CDR3 is CASSTGQTYYGYTF. The CDR3 DNA reads as TGCGCCAGCAGCACGGGACAAACCTACTATGGCTACACCTTC. The V gene is TRBV5-1, the J gene TRBJ1-2, with TRBD1 as a possible D gene (6 bases). Looked up from germline, CDR1 is SGHRS and CDR2 is YFSETQ. The CDR3 runs to 14 residues. The V and J ends lost 4 bases and 3 bases respectively, with 13 bases between them.

This clone has more than one count but fewer than ten. This CDR3 reads CASSQPGQGAAGELFF. The CDR3 nucleotides are TGTGCCAGCTCACAACCGGGACAGGGGGCCGCCGGGGAGCTGTTTTTT. The chain couples TRBV18 to TRBJ2-2; 12 bases align to TRBD1. The germline V gene encodes CDR1 KGHSH and CDR2 LQKENI. Trimming at V came to 4 bases and at J to 6 bases, leaving 6 bases not matched to a gene. This CDR3 is 16 amino acids long.